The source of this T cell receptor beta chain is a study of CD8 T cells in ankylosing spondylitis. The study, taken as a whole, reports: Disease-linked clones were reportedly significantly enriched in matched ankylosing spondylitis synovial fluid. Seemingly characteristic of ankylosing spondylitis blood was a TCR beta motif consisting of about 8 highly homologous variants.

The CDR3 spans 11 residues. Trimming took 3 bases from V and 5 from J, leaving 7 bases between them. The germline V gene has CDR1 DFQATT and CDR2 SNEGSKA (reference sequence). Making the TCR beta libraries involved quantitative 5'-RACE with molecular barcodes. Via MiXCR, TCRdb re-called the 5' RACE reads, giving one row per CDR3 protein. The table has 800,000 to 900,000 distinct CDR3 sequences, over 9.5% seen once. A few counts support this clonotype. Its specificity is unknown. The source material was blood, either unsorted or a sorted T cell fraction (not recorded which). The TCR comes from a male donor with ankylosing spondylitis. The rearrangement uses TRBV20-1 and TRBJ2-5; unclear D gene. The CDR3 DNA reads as TGCAGTGCTAGCGGGTTGGAGACCCAGTACTTC. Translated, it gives CSASGLETQYF.